Described below is a single T cell receptor (beta chain) sequence and its context. This record belongs to a study of blood T cell repertoires in COVID-19. The CDR3 totals 15 residues. V lost 1 base to trimming and J lost 3 bases, with 12 bases between them. The germline V gene encodes CDR1 MGHRA and CDR2 YSYEKL. Generated by immunoSEQ multiplex PCR, the TCRdb table keeps only in-frame clones and is missing some. The top ten hold 0.76% of the sample, which has over 150,000 clones, less than 95% seen once. It was during active infection that Seattle patients were enrolled and then longitudinally followed.

The chain recombines TRBV4-1 with TRBJ1-1; TRBD1 is a possible D gene (5 bases). Specimen: peripheral blood. This TCR derives from a man aged 30 to 39 with COVID-19, enrolled during active disease. The chain's CDR3 is CASSQVQGMDTEAFF. In DNA, the CDR3 is TGCGCCAGCAGCCAAGTCCAGGGCATGGACACTGAAGCTTTCTTT.